One and the same sample provided the 32 T cell receptor beta chains below, sequenced in a study of low-dose radiotherapy and immunotherapy resistance in tumors. Primers targeting TRAV and TRBV primed first-strand cDNA, covering alpha and beta chains. With a constant-region primer and a V-primer adapter, TCRs were subjected to around 20 PCR cycles of amplification. Each CDR3 protein gets one entry after TCRdb re-called the reads with MiXCR. The sample lists 11,000 or so distinct CDR3 sequences; about 47% were seen once. These receptors were taken from a human donor with advanced metastatic prostate, ovarian, gallbladder or colorectal cancer (not recorded which). This table probably holds off-target reads from a library built for another chain.

The CDR3 DNA reads as TGTGCCATCGAAAAAGGGACTAGCGGGAGGGCAGATACGCAGTATTTT. Amino acid sequence: CAIEKGTSGRADTQYF. The chain recombines TRBV10-3 with TRBJ2-3; 16 bases fit TRBD2. V was clipped by 8 bases and J by 4 bases; unmatched bases: 6. This CDR3 has 16 residues. Germline values: CDR1 ENHRY, CDR2 SYGVKD.

The chain combines TRBV20-1 with TRBJ2-1; tentatively, D is TRBD2 (5 bases). Germline CDR1 DFQATT, CDR2 SNEGSKA (reference sequence). Trimming took 0 bases from V and 3 from J, leaving 12 bases between them. The CDR3 covers 15 residues. CDR3 residues: CSAREGPTIYNEQFF. The CDR3 bases are TGCAGTGCTAGAGAAGGCCCGACTATCTACAATGAGCAGTTCTTC.

The chain recombines TRBV30 with TRBJ2-7; D is undetermined. The CDR3 is made up of 14 amino acids. V was trimmed by 0 bases and J by 10 bases, leaving 19 bases between them. Germline CDR1 GTSNPN, CDR2 SVGIG (reference sequence). DNA of the CDR3: TGTGCCTGGAGTGTATCTTGGCTAAGTCCCGATCAGTACTTC. It yields the protein CAWSVSWLSPDQYF.

This clonotype is medium-sized. The chain combines TRBV29-1 with TRBJ2-3; tentatively, D is TRBD1 or TRBD2 (6 bases each). Trimming took off 6 bases at V and 4 bases at J, with 17 bases between the two ends. The germline CDR1 and CDR2 sequences are SQVTM and ANQGSEA. The CDR3 is 14 amino acids. The DNA for the CDR3 is TGCAGCGTCCTAGGGGGGTTGGGCGCAGATACGCAGTATTTT. Encoded protein: CSVLGGLGADTQYF.

This chain links TRBV3-1 with TRBJ2-5; no clear D. The CDR3 has 13 residues. CDR1 and CDR2 (germline): LGHDT, YNNKEL (reference sequence). Trimming removed 2 bases at V and 2 bases at J, with 6 bases between. CDR3 loop: CASSQRAQETQYF. CDR3 DNA sequence: TGTGCCAGCAGCCAACGGGCACAAGAGACCCAGTACTTC.

This clonotype was observed a few times. The chain joins TRBV5-6 to TRBJ2-7; 7 bases are a match to TRBD2. Germline assignment: CDR1 SGHDT and CDR2 YYEEEE. The CDR3 is 14 amino acids. The V and J ends lost 4 bases and 6 bases, in that order; junction bases with no gene match: 10. The CDR3 DNA reads as TGTGCCAGCAGCCGCCGGGCGGGAGTCCGCGAGCAGTACTTC. The encoded protein is CASSRRAGVREQYF. Full variable domain (missing parts from reference TRBV5-6 and TRBJ2-7): DAGVTQSPTHLIKTRGQQVTLRCSPKSGHDTVSWYQQALGQGPQFIFQYYEEEERQRGNFPDRFSGHQFPNYSSELNVNALLLGDSALYLCASSRRAGVREQYFGPGTRLTVT.

The V call is TRBV19, the J call TRBJ1-3; D not certain. This CDR3 contains 14 residues. Trimming took off 7 bases at V and 4 bases at J, with 14 bases between the two ends. Germline values: CDR1 LNHDA, CDR2 SQIVND (reference sequence). The CDR3 reads CASTSDQAGNTIYF. CDR3 sequence (DNA): TGTGCCAGTACCTCGGACCAGGCCGGAAACACCATATATTTT.

The J gene is TRBJ2-2, the V gene TRBV12-3 or TRBV12-4; D gene uncertain. The CDR3 covers 13 residues. V dropped 0 bases and J dropped 4 bases, with 3 bases sitting between them. CDR3 nucleotide sequence: TGTGCCAGCAGTTTAGCGGTCACCGGGGAGCTGTTTTTT. Amino acids: CASSLAVTGELFF.

V gene TRBV2 combines with J gene TRBJ2-2, with 10 bases matching TRBD2. V was clipped by 6 bases and J by 4 bases; unmatched bases: 8. This CDR3 comprises 16 residues. CDR1 is SNHLY and CDR2 is FYNNEI in the germline V gene. CDR3 bases: TGTGCCAGCAGCACCCTAGCGGGAGTTGGCACCGGGGAGCTGTTTTTT. As protein: CASSTLAGVGTGELFF.

The sample holds a few counts of this clonotype. The chain uses TRBV28 and TRBJ2-1; D gene uncertain. The length of the CDR3 is 14 residues. V shed 1 base and J shed 4 bases, with 8 bases lying between them. The germline V gene has CDR1 MDHEN and CDR2 SYDVKM. CDR3: CASSLFRSYNEQFF. CDR3 nucleotide sequence: TGTGCCAGCAGTTTATTCAGGTCTTACAATGAGCAGTTCTTC.

V gene TRBV10-3 combines with J gene TRBJ2-2, with TRBD1 matching 7 bases. The CDR3 runs 14 residues. Trimming took 6 bases from V and 5 from J; bases not matched to a gene: 6. Germline values: CDR1 ENHRY, CDR2 SYGVKD. The CDR3 loop is CAISSTGKTGELFF. In DNA, the CDR3 is TGTGCCATCAGCTCGACAGGGAAAACCGGGGAGCTGTTTTTT.

This rearrangement joins TRBV2 to TRBJ2-7; D unclear. The CDR3 sequence is 13 residues long. Germline V CDR1 and CDR2: SNHLY, FYNNEI. Deletions cut 7 bases from V and 1 base from J, with 11 bases between. The CDR3 is CASISGWSYEQYF. The CDR3 bases are TGTGCCAGCATTTCCGGCTGGTCCTACGAGCAGTACTTC. Filled out from reference TRBV2 and TRBJ2-7, the complete variable domain reads EPEVTQTPSHQVTQMGQEVILRCVPISNHLYFYWYRQILGQKVEFLVSFYNNEISEKSEIFDDQFSVERPDGSNFTLKIRSTKLEDSAMYFCASISGWSYEQYFGPGTRLTVT.

This chain connects TRBV2 to TRBJ1-1; TRBD1 is a possible D gene (5 bases). The CDR3 totals 16 residues. V was clipped by 5 bases and J by 1 base, with 17 bases between them. Germline V gives CDR1 SNHLY, CDR2 FYNNEI. In nucleotides, the CDR3 is TGTGCCAGCAGTCCAAGGGAGGGACGGACGAACACTGAAGCTTTCTTT. It encodes CASSPREGRTNTEAFF.

The rearrangement joins TRBV5-1 to TRBJ2-1; D call uncertain. Trimming shortened V by 0 bases and J by 7 bases, and 11 bases separated the two germline ends. The CDR3 sequence is 14 residues long. Germline CDR1 reads SGHRS; CDR2 reads YFSETQ. The CDR3 reads CASSLAGSGNEQFF. Here the CDR3 DNA reads TGCGCCAGCAGCTTGGCCGGCTCAGGAAATGAGCAGTTCTTC.

The CDR3 DNA is TGTGCCATCAGTGAGTCGGTAGCGGGCACAGATACGCAGTATTTT. Its translation: CAISESVAGTDTQYF. This chain joins TRBV10-3 and TRBJ2-3; D is perhaps TRBD2 (6 bases). From germline, CDR1 is ENHRY and CDR2 SYGVKD. The CDR3 spans 15 residues. Trimming pared 0 bases from V and 1 base from J, leaving 8 bases between.

V gene TRBV20-1 combines with J gene TRBJ1-1, with D perhaps TRBD1 (6 bases). The CDR3 contains 13 residues. Trimming stripped 6 bases from V and 1 base from J, with 12 bases between. Germline CDR1 DFQATT, CDR2 SNEGSKA (reference sequence). In nucleotides, the CDR3 is TGCAGTGCCGGACAGTTATCGAACACTGAAGCTTTCTTT. Amino acids: CSAGQLSNTEAFF.

This chain connects TRBV5-1 to TRBJ2-7, with D perhaps matching TRBD1 (5 bases). The CDR3 has 15 residues. Germline assignment: CDR1 SGHRS and CDR2 YFSETQ. Trimming left V 4 bases short and J 0 bases short, with 14 bases between. CDR3 bases: TGCGCCAGCAGCCTGGGCCCGACAGCCTCCTACGAGCAGTACTTC. As protein: CASSLGPTASYEQYF.

The CDR3 region is CAWNDRSDQPQHF. The CDR3 DNA follows: TGTGCCTGGAACGACAGGTCTGATCAGCCCCAGCATTTT. The chain recombines TRBV30 with TRBJ1-5; the D gene is possibly TRBD1 (6 bases). The CDR3 is 13 amino acids. CDR1 and CDR2 (germline): GTSNPN, SVGIG (reference sequence). V lost 4 bases, J lost 5 bases, and 12 bases lay in between.

This chain links TRBV5-1 with TRBJ2-2, with D unresolved. From germline, CDR1 is SGHRS and CDR2 YFSETQ. The CDR3 loop spans 13 amino acids. Trimming pared 6 bases from V and 6 bases from J, leaving 12 bases between. The CDR3 region is CASTPLVSGELFF. CDR3 in DNA: TGCGCCAGCACCCCTCTAGTCTCCGGGGAGCTGTTTTTT.

V is TRBV12-3 or TRBV12-4 and J is TRBJ1-2; D is possibly TRBD1 (5 bases). V shed 3 bases and J shed 5 bases, with 10 bases lying between them. The CDR3 has 13 residues. The DNA of the CDR3 is TGTGCCAGCAGTTTGGGGGTGGGGTATGGCTACACCTTC. Amino acid sequence: CASSLGVGYGYTF.

The CDR3 bases are TGCGCCAGCAGCCTGACGAGGGGGCAAGCTTTCTTT. The encoded protein is CASSLTRGQAFF. The chain uses TRBV5-1 and TRBJ1-1; TRBD1 aligns across 7 bases. Germline assignment: CDR1 SGHRS and CDR2 YFSETQ. The ends lost 4 bases at V and 9 bases at J; junction bases unmatched: 6. There are 12 residues in the CDR3. Filled out from reference TRBV5-1 and TRBJ1-1, the complete variable domain reads KAGVTQTPRYLIKTRGQQVTLSCSPISGHRSVSWYQQTPGQGLQFLFEYFSETQRNKGNFPGRFSGRQFSNSRSEMNVSTLELGDSALYLCASSLTRGQAFFGQGTRLTVV.

A few counts support this clonotype. V and J are TRBV28 and TRBJ2-3, with a weak D call TRBD1 (5 bases). V was pared by 8 bases and J by 2 bases, with 11 bases between. The CDR3 has 13 residues. The V gene's germline CDR1 is MDHEN and CDR2 SYDVKM. The CDR3 sequence: CASPSGPTDTQYF. Here the CDR3 DNA reads TGTGCCAGCCCCTCAGGGCCCACAGATACGCAGTATTTT. The full variable domain, rest sourced from reference TRBV28 and TRBJ2-3, is DVKVTQSSRYLVKRTGEKVFLECVQDMDHENMFWYRQDPGLGLRLIYFSYDVKMKEKGDIPEGYSVSREKKERFSLILESASTNQTSMYLCASPSGPTDTQYFGPGTRLTVL.

This clonotype has just a few counts. The chain combines TRBV5-1 with TRBJ2-1; the D gene is possibly TRBD2 (5 bases). Per the germline V gene, CDR1 is SGHRS and CDR2 is YFSETQ. This CDR3 comprises 14 residues. Trimming left V 2 bases short and J 4 bases short, with 10 bases between. The CDR3: CASSFNPGYNEQFF. The CDR3 DNA follows: TGCGCCAGCAGCTTCAACCCGGGGTACAATGAGCAGTTCTTC.

This clonotype has only a few counts. The CDR3 DNA follows: TGTGCCAGCAGGGAGCGGGAGGGCCCCTCGCCCCCGTTCTTC. It is translated as CASREREGPSPPFF. V gene TRBV2 combines with J gene TRBJ2-1, with 10 nucleotides matching TRBD2. V trimming: 6 bases; J trimming: 15 bases; junction bases outside the gene matches: 14. Germline lookup yields CDR1 SNHLY and CDR2 FYNNEI. The length of the CDR3 is 14 residues.

The chain joins TRBV24-1 to TRBJ2-7, with D possibly called TRBD1 or TRBD2 (5 bases each). V was pared by 8 bases and J by 2 bases, with 12 bases between. This CDR3 is built from 13 residues. The germline V gene has CDR1 KGHDR and CDR2 SFDVKD. The CDR3 loop is CATMGDSPYEQYF. The CDR3 DNA follows: TGTGCCACCATGGGAGACAGTCCCTACGAGCAGTACTTC.

This chain links TRBV24-1 with TRBJ1-2; no reliable D call. V was cut by 5 bases and J by 6 bases, with 9 bases left in between. This CDR3 contains 12 residues. Germline V gene lookup returns CDR1 KGHDR and CDR2 SFDVKD. Here the CDR3 reads CATSVQLHGYTF. The CDR3 DNA follows: TGTGCCACCAGTGTACAGCTTCATGGCTACACCTTC.

The chain employs TRBV6-6 and TRBJ2-7; D may be TRBD1 (5 bases). Looked up from germline, CDR1 is MNHNY and CDR2 is SVGAGI (reference sequence). This CDR3 region has 13 residues. V lost 8 bases and J 6 bases, leaving 17 bases between the germline ends. The CDR3 nucleotides read TGTGCCAGCGCCGGGCAGGGCCCTATCGAGCAGTACTTC. This encodes CASAGQGPIEQYF.

This chain uses TRBV3-1 with TRBJ2-3; D gene ambiguous. Germline values: CDR1 LGHDT, CDR2 YNNKEL (reference sequence). Between the trimmed V and J ends, which lost 4 bases and 5 bases, there was a span of 10 bases. The CDR3 is 13 residues long. The CDR3 protein is CASSLRERDTQYF. The DNA for the CDR3 is TGTGCCAGCAGCCTTCGAGAGAGAGATACGCAGTATTTT.

The chain has TRBV9 and TRBJ2-3; D remains unclear. CDR1 and CDR2 from the germline V gene are SGDLS and YYNGEE. The CDR3 totals 14 residues. Between the trimmed V and J ends, which lost 0 bases and 3 bases, there was a span of 8 bases. The CDR3 DNA is TGTGCCAGCAGCGTAGGTGGTCCAACAGATACGCAGTATTTT. Its protein product is CASSVGGPTDTQYF. Together with reference TRBV9 and TRBJ2-3, the CDR3 gives the full variable domain: DSGVTQTPKHLITATGQRVTLRCSPRSGDLSVYWYQQSLDQGLQFLIQYYNGEERAKGNILERFSAQQFPDLHSELNLSSLELGDSALYFCASSVGGPTDTQYFGPGTRLTVL.

The CDR3 here is CASSLGDYEQYF. CDR3 bases: TGTGCCAGCAGTTTAGGCGACTACGAGCAGTACTTC. This chain joins TRBV12-3 or TRBV12-4 and TRBJ2-7; D uncertain. V lost 1 base and J 3 bases, leaving 4 bases between the germline ends. This CDR3 is 12 amino acids long.

This clonotype was counted between two and nine times. The V gene is TRBV19, the J gene TRBJ2-2; D possibly uses TRBD1 or TRBD2 (6 bases each). The germline gives CDR1 LNHDA, CDR2 SQIVND (reference sequence). This CDR3 spans 14 amino acids. V was cut by 1 base and J by 4 bases, with 7 bases left in between. CDR3 bases: TGTGCCAGTAGTATAGCGGGGGCCACCGGGGAGCTGTTTTTT. Translation: CASSIAGATGELFF.

This clonotype was picked up a small number of times. V gene TRBV28 combines with J gene TRBJ2-3; 8 bases are shared with TRBD1. CDR1 is MDHEN, CDR2 SYDVKM, per germline. This CDR3 is 14 amino acids long. J lost 1 base, V lost 4 bases, and 1 base had no gene match. The CDR3 DNA reads TGTGCCAGCAGTTCGGGACAGGGCACAGATACGCAGTATTTT. Protein product: CASSSGQGTDTQYF.